A selection of T cell receptor beta chains follows, all from one sample in a study of blood T cell repertoires in COVID-19. Sequenced by immunoSEQ multiplex PCR; TCRdb stores in-frame clones only, minus some. The data hold 90,000 or so clones, with 85% to 90% observed a single time. Sequencing was carried out using peripheral blood. These receptors were obtained from a human donor in a cohort sampled during active COVID-19. Both conserved end residues are part of each CDR3. The D gene is left open where the match is weak. Size values are once, few and many counts, or a class for expanded clones, and some rows have none.

.	TRBJ1-2	TRBD1	TRBV5-1	TGCGCCAGCAGCTTAACCGGGACAGGAGGATATGGCTACACCTTC	CASSLTGTGGYGYTF
few	TRBJ1-1	.	TRBV13	TGTGCCAGCAGCATCCAGAACACTGAAGCTTTCTTT	CASSIQNTEAFF
.	TRBJ2-2	.	TRBV5-1	TGCGCCAGCAGCTTGGTGATTAGCGAGGCCGGGGAGCTGTTTTTT	CASSLVISEAGELFF
.	TRBJ2-7	TRBD1	TRBV18	TGTGCCAGCTCACCACCCTCCGGGACAGGGATCGGGGAGCAGTACTTC	CASSPPSGTGIGEQYF
.	TRBJ2-2	TRBD1	TRBV27	TGTGCCAGCAGTTTGAAGGGGGCGGTCCCCGGGGAGCTGTTTTTT	CASSLKGAVPGELFF
.	TRBJ1-1	TRBD1	TRBV20-1	TGCATCCCTCAGGGGGGCACTGAAGCTTTCTTT	CIPQGGTEAFF
.	TRBJ2-3	.	TRBV28	TGTGCCAGCAGTTTATGGGGTCAGGCCGCCACAGATACGCAGTATTTT	CASSLWGQAATDTQYF
.	TRBJ2-7	TRBD1	TRBV29-1	TGCAGCGTTCAAGTCGGACAGGGGGGCCTAAAGCAGTACTTC	CSVQVGQGGLKQYF
once	TRBJ1-2	TRBD1	TRBV18	TGTGCCAGCTCACCAACGACAGGGACCAACTATGGCTACACCTTC	CASSPTTGTNYGYTF
.	TRBJ2-3	TRBD2	TRBV12-3/TRBV12-4	TGTGCCAGCAGCCTACTAGCGGGAGATACGCAGTATTTT	CASSLLAGDTQYF
.	TRBJ2-1	TRBD2	TRBV19	TGTGCCAGTAGTACCGGGACTAGCGGGAGGGGGGCTTACAATGAGCAGTTCTTC	CASSTGTSGRGAYNEQFF
.	TRBJ2-1	.	TRBV9	TGTGCCAGCAGCGGGACTACTTATGAGCAGTTCTTC	CASSGTTYEQFF
.	TRBJ2-3	TRBD2	TRBV5-1	TGCGCCAGCAGTTCGTCTAGCGGGAGTAGGACAGATACGCAGTATTTT	CASSSSSGSRTDTQYF
.	TRBJ2-1	TRBD2	TRBV9	TGTGCCAGCTTCTTAGGAGGGACTAGCGTACCCAATGAGCAGTTCTTC	CASFLGGTSVPNEQFF
.	TRBJ1-5	TRBD1	TRBV6-5	TGTGCCAGCAGTTGGGGGACAGGGAACAATCAGCCCCAGCATTTT	CASSWGTGNNQPQHF
once	TRBJ1-1	.	TRBV6-5	TGTGCCAGCAGTTACCTTAGCGGGGTGGGCACTGAAGCTTTCTTT	CASSYLSGVGTEAFF
few	TRBJ1-1	.	TRBV10-3	TGTGCCACCTCATTCAAAACGGGGATGAACACTGAAGCTTTCTTT	CATSFKTGMNTEAFF
once	TRBJ2-6	TRBD1	TRBV28	TGTGCCAGCAGTTCCGGACAGGGGCTTCTCTCTGGGGCCAACGTCCTGACTTTC	CASSSGQGLLSGANVLTF
.	TRBJ2-1	TRBD2	TRBV15	TGTGCCACCAGCAGAGTCCCTAGCGGGGCTTACAATGAGCAGTTCTTC	CATSRVPSGAYNEQFF
few	TRBJ1-2	.	TRBV10-2	TGCGCCAGCAGGACGTCGACAGAAGACTATGGCTACACCTTC	CASRTSTEDYGYTF
once	TRBJ2-7	TRBD2	TRBV7-9	TGTGCCAGCAGCTCTGGACTAGCGGGGGTCTACGAGCAGTACTTC	CASSSGLAGVYEQYF
once	TRBJ1-2	TRBD1	TRBV14	TGTGCCAGCAGCCAAGTGGCGGGACAGCCTAACTATGGCTACACCTTC	CASSQVAGQPNYGYTF